One sample yielded the 30 T cell receptor beta chains listed below, sequenced in a study of OX40 agonist ivuxolimab in advanced cancers. Clones were read by immunoSEQ multiplex PCR, and TCRdb kept only the in-frame ones, dropping some. The sample gives tens of thousands of clones, nearly 85% of which show up once; under 7% is in the top ten. Sample: CD4+ or CD8+ T cells sorted from blood, taken in a trial of the OX40 agonist ivuxolimab. These receptor sequences come from an adult with an advanced solid tumor such as melanoma, head and neck, liver or kidney cancer.

The chain joins TRBV29-1 to TRBJ2-7, with D tentatively TRBD1 (6 bases). Germline loops: CDR1 SQVTM, CDR2 ANQGSEA. The germline V and J ends were trimmed by 4 bases and 2 bases, with 15 bases remaining between them. The CDR3 is 14 residues long. The CDR3 sequence is CSVGREQGPYEQYF. Written as DNA, the CDR3 is TGCAGCGTTGGCCGTGAACAGGGCCCCTACGAGCAGTACTTC.

The V gene is TRBV10-2, the J gene TRBJ1-5, with TRBD1 matching over 8 bases. The CDR3 covers 14 residues. CDR1 WSHSY and CDR2 SAAADI come from the germline V gene. Trimming took 5 bases from V and 6 from J; bases not matched to a gene: 6. The CDR3 nucleotides are TGCGCCAGCAGTCCCGACAGGGGTCGTCAGCCCCAGCATTTT. This translates into CASSPDRGRQPQHF.

By sample fraction, this clone is medium-sized. The CDR3 DNA follows: TGCGCCAGCAGCCAAGATCTCGGCAGGGAGGGCGGCTACACCTTC. Translating gives CASSQDLGREGGYTF. The chain employs TRBV4-3 and TRBJ1-2; tentatively, D is TRBD1 (5 bases). This CDR3 region has 15 residues. Trimming stripped 0 bases from V and 8 bases from J, with 16 bases between. Looked up from germline, CDR1 is LGHNA and CDR2 is YSLEER.

This clone was seen only a few times. The CDR3 sequence: CSVVRDRGYNEQFF. CDR3 nucleotide sequence: TGCAGCGTTGTTAGGGACAGGGGTTACAATGAGCAGTTCTTC. This chain uses TRBV29-1 with TRBJ2-1; 10 nucleotides agree with TRBD1. Germline values: CDR1 SQVTM, CDR2 ANQGSEA. The CDR3 runs 14 residues. The V segment lost 4 bases and the J segment 4 bases; nucleotides outside the gene matches: 4.

This chain uses TRBV11-3 with TRBJ2-5, with TRBD2 matching 7 bases. The germline CDR1 and CDR2 sequences are SGHNT and YENEEA. The CDR3 is made up of 16 amino acids. V gave up 1 base and J gave up 2 bases; unmatched junction bases: 7. The CDR3, as DNA: TGTGCCAGCAGCTTAGGAGTAGACGGGAGGCAAGAGACCCAGTACTTC. Translation: CASSLGVDGRQETQYF.

The chain couples TRBV6-5 to TRBJ1-2; D possibly corresponds to TRBD1 (5 bases). The CDR3 loop spans 14 amino acids. CDR1 and CDR2 from the germline V gene are MNHEY and SVGAGI. Trimming cost V 6 bases and J 8 bases, with 19 bases left between them. CDR3 amino acids: CASSPLTVPLGYTF. The DNA for the CDR3 is TGTGCCAGCAGCCCCCTGACAGTGCCCCTCGGCTACACCTTC.

This chain joins TRBV4-2 and TRBJ2-3; a possible D gene is TRBD2 (5 bases). This CDR3 has 15 residues. Trimming cost V 5 bases and J 2 bases, with 14 bases left between them. Germline loops: CDR1 LGHNA, CDR2 YNFKEQ. The CDR3 sequence: CASSSFSVNTDTQYF. DNA for the CDR3: TGTGCCAGCAGCTCCTTTAGCGTTAACACAGATACGCAGTATTTT.

The sample holds one count of this clone. The chain is built from TRBV6-6 and TRBJ1-5; 7 nucleotides line up with TRBD1. The CDR3 consists of 14 residues. After removal of 0 bases from V and 6 bases from J, the junction contained 2 bases not matched to a gene. From germline, CDR1 is MNHNY and CDR2 SVGAGI (reference sequence). The CDR3 DNA follows: TGTGCCAGCAGTTACTCAGGGGGCACTCAGCCCCAGCATTTT. This codes for CASSYSGGTQPQHF.

The chain uses TRBV10-3 and TRBJ2-3, with D possibly being TRBD2 (6 bases). The CDR3 is made up of 15 amino acids. The V gene lost 3 bases and the J gene lost 2 bases, with 12 bases spanning the gap. The germline V gene has CDR1 ENHRY and CDR2 SYGVKD. The CDR3 is CAISDGGTVTDTQYF. CDR3 bases: TGTGCCATCAGTGACGGAGGGACTGTCACAGATACGCAGTATTTT.

This clone was counted a single time. The CDR3 loop reads CASSPMTSGSTEQFF. The CDR3 nucleotides are TGTGCCAGCAGCCCCATGACTAGCGGGAGTACTGAGCAGTTCTTC. This rearrangement joins TRBV7-6 to TRBJ2-1; 12 positions match TRBD2. V trimming: 5 bases; J trimming: 9 bases; junction bases outside the gene matches: 8. Germline V CDR1 and CDR2: SGHVS, FNYEAQ. There are 15 residues in the CDR3. The variable domain in full, with the rest retrieved from reference TRBV7-6 and TRBJ2-1, is GAGVSQSPRYKVTKRGQDVALRCDPISGHVSLYWYRQALGQGPEFLTYFNYEAQQDKSGLPNDRFSAERPEGSISTLTIQRTEQRDSAMYRCASSPMTSGSTEQFFGPGTRLTVL.

This chain links TRBV2 with TRBJ1-4, with 7 bases identical to TRBD1. CDR1 SNHLY and CDR2 FYNNEI come from the germline V gene. With V trimmed by 4 bases and J by 8 bases, 4 bases remained unmatched. The CDR3 consists of 13 residues. CDR3 sequence reads: CASSATGTEKLFF. CDR3 DNA: TGTGCCAGCAGTGCGACAGGGACCGAAAAACTGTTTTTT.

The V and J genes are TRBV7-6 and TRBJ2-1; D gene unclear. CDR1 is SGHVS, CDR2 FNYEAQ, per germline. The CDR3 runs to 12 residues. V lost 6 bases, J lost 10 bases, and 13 bases lay in between. The CDR3 DNA sequence: TGTGCCAGCAGGGGCAACCGGGCCGAGCAGTTCTTC. Translating it yields CASRGNRAEQFF.

This clone was observed a handful of times. The chain carries TRBV15 and TRBJ2-1, with 8 bases identical to TRBD2. Germline loops: CDR1 LNHNV, CDR2 YYDKDF (reference sequence). The CDR3 sequence is 15 residues long. V was pared by 1 base and J by 2 bases, with 1 base of the junction left unmatched. The CDR3 sequence is CATSRAGGPYNEQFF. The CDR3 DNA is TGTGCCACCAGCAGAGCGGGAGGGCCCTACAATGAGCAGTTCTTC.

The chain joins TRBV7-3 to TRBJ2-1; D is unclear. The ends were cut back, 2 bases at V and 0 bases at J, with 8 bases in the middle. Germline loops: CDR1 SGHTA, CDR2 FQGTGA. CDR3 length equals 15 residues. The CDR3 DNA follows: TGTGCCAGCAGCTTAGACTCGAGCTCCTACAATGAGCAGTTCTTC. Its protein is CASSLDSSSYNEQFF. The variable domain in full, completed from reference TRBV7-3 and TRBJ2-1, reads GAGVSQTPSNKVTEKGKYVELRCDPISGHTALYWYRQSLGQGPEFLIYFQGTGAADDSGLPNDRFFAVRPEGSVSTLKIQRTERGDSAVYLCASSLDSSSYNEQFFGPGTRLTVL.

The V and J genes are TRBV4-1 and TRBJ2-5; TRBD2 matches 9 bases. With 0 bases clipped from V and 5 bases from J, the junction kept 7 bases outside the gene matches. Germline assignment: CDR1 MGHRA and CDR2 YSYEKL. This CDR3 has 16 residues. This chain's CDR3 is CASSQDRGSGGETQYF. As DNA, the CDR3 is TGCGCCAGCAGCCAAGATAGGGGGAGCGGGGGGGAGACCCAGTACTTC.

The chain joins TRBV28 to TRBJ1-6, with TRBD1 matching 7 bases. V was clipped by 7 bases and J by 8 bases; unmatched bases: 14. Germline CDR1 and CDR2: MDHEN and SYDVKM. The CDR3 is 16 amino acids. This CDR3 is CASNNLRQGQDSPLHF. In DNA form, the CDR3 reads TGTGCCAGCAACAATCTCAGACAGGGTCAGGATTCACCCCTCCACTTT. Full variable domain (missing parts from reference TRBV28 and TRBJ1-6): DVKVTQSSRYLVKRTGEKVFLECVQDMDHENMFWYRQDPGLGLRLIYFSYDVKMKEKGDIPEGYSVSREKKERFSLILESASTNQTSMYLCASNNLRQGQDSPLHFGNGTRLTVT.

This clone appeared a single time. This chain uses TRBV11-3 with TRBJ2-1; TRBD2 matches at 7 bases. Germline CDR1 is SGHNT and CDR2 is YENEEA. The J segment lost 15 bases and the V segment lost 5 bases, leaving 19 bases of the junction unmatched. CDR3 length: 15 residues. The CDR3: CASSPFGGGDLGLFF. The DNA of the CDR3 is TGTGCCAGCAGCCCGTTCGGGGGAGGGGACTTAGGGCTGTTCTTC.

The chain carries TRBV7-9 and TRBJ1-2; possible D gene TRBD1, 6 bases. V dropped 5 bases and J dropped 0 bases, with 16 bases sitting between them. Germline loops: CDR1 SEHNR, CDR2 FQNEAQ (reference sequence). The CDR3 sequence is 16 residues long. The CDR3 loop reads CASSPQGGGANYGYTF. DNA of the CDR3: TGTGCCAGCAGCCCACAAGGGGGAGGAGCTAACTATGGCTACACCTTC.

The chain has TRBV9 and TRBJ2-2; D is possibly TRBD1 (5 bases). This CDR3 is 15 amino acids long. V was shortened by 3 bases and J by 5 bases, with 14 bases between the two germline ends. Germline CDR1 SGDLS, CDR2 YYNGEE. CDR3 DNA: TGTGCCAGCAGCGCATTCCGGGCAGGGACCGGGGAGCTGTTTTTT. Protein product: CASSAFRAGTGELFF.

This chain joins TRBV7-3 and TRBJ2-2, with D tentatively TRBD1 (6 bases). CDR1 SGHTA and CDR2 FQGTGA come from the germline V gene. The CDR3 spans 14 residues. The V end lost 5 bases, the J end lost 4 bases, and 11 bases lay between the germline ends. DNA for the CDR3: TGTGCCAGCAGCCCAGGACAGTTCACCGGGGAGCTGTTTTTT. Encoded protein: CASSPGQFTGELFF.

The chain employs TRBV21-1 and TRBJ2-7; the D call TRBD2 from the table was never checked on the DNA. TRBV21-1 is assigned pseudogene status. This CDR3 comprises 11 residues. CDR3 sequence: CASRYYYEQYF. In DNA form, the CDR3 reads TGTGCCAGCAGGTACTACTACGAGCAGTACTTC.

The rearrangement uses TRBV30 and TRBJ2-4, with unresolved D. The CDR3 loop spans 18 amino acids. The V gene's germline CDR1 is GTSNPN and CDR2 SVGIG (reference sequence). Trimming took off 0 bases at V and 5 bases at J, with 23 bases between the two ends. CDR3 protein: CAWSVVGMGSGAENIQYF. CDR3 DNA: TGTGCCTGGAGTGTAGTGGGTATGGGCTCGGGCGCCGAAAACATTCAGTACTTC. Combining the CDR3 with reference TRBV30 and TRBJ2-4 gives the whole variable domain SQTIHQWPATLVQPVGSPLSLECTVEGTSNPNLYWYRQAAGRGLQLLFYSVGIGQISSEVPQNLSASRPQDRQFILSSKKLLLSDSGFYLCAWSVVGMGSGAENIQYFGAGTRLSVL.

The gene calls are TRBV19 and TRBJ2-1, with D possibly matching TRBD1 (6 bases). Germline V gene sequence: CDR1 LNHDA, CDR2 SQIVND (reference sequence). CDR3 length: 13 amino acids. Trimming removed 4 bases at V and 10 bases at J, with 14 bases between. CDR3 DNA sequence: TGTGCCAGTAGTAGAGCGGAAGGGGGAGAGCAGTTCTTC. Its protein product is CASSRAEGGEQFF. Full variable domain (outside the CDR3, taken from reference TRBV19 and TRBJ2-1): DGGITQSPKYLFRKEGQNVTLSCEQNLNHDAMYWYRQDPGQGLRLIYYSQIVNDFQKGDIAEGYSVSREKKESFPLTVTSAQKNPTAFYLCASSRAEGGEQFFGPGTRLTVL.

This chain joins TRBV11-1 and TRBJ2-2, with 14 bases aligning to TRBD2. CDR3 length: 18 residues. Germline V lookup: CDR1 SGHAT, CDR2 FQDESV (reference sequence). The J segment lost 4 bases and the V segment lost 5 bases, leaving 9 bases of the junction unmatched. CDR3 nucleotides: TGTGCCAGCAGCCATCTTTCAGGACTAGCGGGAGGCACCGGGGAGCTGTTTTTT. It yields the protein CASSHLSGLAGGTGELFF. The whole variable domain, filled in from reference TRBV11-1 and TRBJ2-2, reads EAEVAQSPRYKITEKSQAVAFWCDPISGHATLYWYRQILGQGPELLVQFQDESVVDDSQLPKDRFSAERLKGVDSTLKIQPAELGDSAMYLCASSHLSGLAGGTGELFFGEGSRLTVL.

The rearrangement joins TRBV7-9 to TRBJ2-7; 8 nucleotides match TRBD1. Per the germline V gene, CDR1 is SEHNR and CDR2 is FQNEAQ (reference sequence). The CDR3 runs to 15 residues. Trimming at V came to 5 bases and at J to 5 bases, leaving 11 bases not matched to a gene. The CDR3 DNA reads as TGTGCCAGCAGCCCCCGAAGGGGACAGGTCGACGAGCAGTACTTC. This translates into CASSPRRGQVDEQYF.

The rearrangement links TRBV7-6 to TRBJ2-5; D is unclear. The CDR3 is made up of 14 amino acids. Germline V CDR1 and CDR2: SGHVS, FNYEAQ. Trimming removed 1 base from V and 2 bases from J, with 8 bases in between. CDR3 sequence reads: CASSLVAVQETQYF. The CDR3 DNA follows: TGTGCCAGCAGCTTAGTGGCAGTACAAGAGACCCAGTACTTC.

V is TRBV5-6 and J is TRBJ2-4; 12 positions agree with TRBD2. Germline-derived CDR1 and CDR2 are SGHDT and YYEEEE. Trimming cost V 1 base and J 7 bases; bases outside gene matches: 6. The CDR3 loop spans 16 amino acids. Written as DNA, the CDR3 is TGTGCCAGCAGCTTGTGGGGGACTAGCGGGTTTAACATTCAGTACTTC. Protein: CASSLWGTSGFNIQYF.

The CDR3 nucleotides read TGTGCCAGTAGTATGTTGAGCCTAGCCAAAAACATTCAGTACTTC. Amino acids: CASSMLSLAKNIQYF. This chain uses TRBV19 with TRBJ2-4, with D uncertain. The CDR3 contains 15 residues. Germline V CDR1 and CDR2: LNHDA, SQIVND (reference sequence). V was trimmed by 3 bases and J by 0 bases, leaving 9 bases between them.

There are a few counts of this clone. The rearrangement joins TRBV2 to TRBJ1-3; no firm D call. V was shortened by 4 bases and J by 5 bases, with 0 bases between the two germline ends. The CDR3 is 10 residues long. Germline V gene lookup returns CDR1 SNHLY and CDR2 FYNNEI. CDR3 sequence: CASSGNTIYF. For the CDR3, the DNA is TGTGCCAGCAGTGGAAACACCATATATTTT.

J is TRBJ1-1 and V is TRBV29-1; possibly TRBD1 for D (5 bases). This CDR3 has 13 residues. CDR1 is SQVTM, CDR2 ANQGSEA, per germline. V dropped 7 bases and J dropped 1 base, with 13 bases sitting between them. The DNA of the CDR3 is TGCAGCGATCTGGGGACGGCGAACACTGAAGCTTTCTTT. This gives the protein CSDLGTANTEAFF.